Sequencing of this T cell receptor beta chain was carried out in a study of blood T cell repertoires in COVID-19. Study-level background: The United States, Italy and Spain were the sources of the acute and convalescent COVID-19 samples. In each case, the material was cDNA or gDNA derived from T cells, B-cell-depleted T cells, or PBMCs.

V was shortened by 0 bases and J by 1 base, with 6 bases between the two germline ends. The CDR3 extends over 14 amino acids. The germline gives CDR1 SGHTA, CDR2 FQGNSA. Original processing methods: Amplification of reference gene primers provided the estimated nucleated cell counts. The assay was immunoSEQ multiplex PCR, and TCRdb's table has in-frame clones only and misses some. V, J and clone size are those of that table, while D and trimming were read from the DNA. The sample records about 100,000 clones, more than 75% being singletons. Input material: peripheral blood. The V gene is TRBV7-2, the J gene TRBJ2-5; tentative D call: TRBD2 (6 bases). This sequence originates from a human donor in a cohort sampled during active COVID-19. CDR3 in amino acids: CASSLAGGQETQYF. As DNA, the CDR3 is TGTGCCAGCAGCTTAGCGGGGGGCCAAGAGACCCAGTACTTC.